The 12 T cell receptor beta chains listed next were all sequenced from one sample in a study of T-cell memory formation after mild COVID-19. TCRdb independently ran MiXCR on the 5' RACE reads; one entry per CDR3 protein. Found here are hundreds of thousands of distinct CDR3 sequences, roughly 20% of them singletons; the top ten hold about 8.8%. The sequenced material came from PBMCs or a T cell subset sorted from them (not recorded which). The receptors come from an adult woman who had mild COVID-19 (a few samples of this study predate the infection). Cell type and time point are not known.

The genes are TRBV4-2 and TRBJ2-5; 11 bases agree with TRBD1. Trimming took 0 bases from V and 5 from J; bases not matched to a gene: 11. CDR3 length equals 18 residues. Germline lookup yields CDR1 LGHNA and CDR2 YNFKEQ. CDR3 in amino acids: CASSQDAGQGGWWETQYF. The DNA of the CDR3 is TGTGCCAGCAGCCAAGATGCGGGACAGGGGGGATGGTGGGAGACCCAGTACTTC.

Only a few counts were recorded for this clonotype. The J gene is TRBJ1-2, the V gene TRBV6-1, with unresolved D. V lost 1 base and J 4 bases, leaving 10 bases between the germline ends. The germline CDR1 and CDR2 sequences are MNHNS and SASEGT. This CDR3 comprises 14 residues. CDR3 bases: TGTGCCAGCAGTGAAGGTACTGGGGTCTATGGCTACACCTTC. It yields the protein CASSEGTGVYGYTF.

The rearrangement links TRBV6-5 to TRBJ1-1, with D hard to call. V was cut by 5 bases and J by 1 base, with 17 bases left in between. The CDR3 has 16 amino acids. In germline, CDR1 is MNHEY, CDR2 SVGAGI. DNA of the CDR3: TGTGCCAGCAGTGACCCGCGGCAGGCAAAGAACACTGAAGCTTTCTTT. It translates to CASSDPRQAKNTEAFF.

There are a few counts of this clonotype. J is TRBJ2-7 and V is TRBV7-9; 7 nucleotides line up with TRBD1. Germline V gene lookup returns CDR1 SEHNR and CDR2 FQNEAQ (reference sequence). V was clipped by 1 base and J by 2 bases; unmatched bases: 5. The CDR3 runs 15 residues. CDR3 sequence reads: CASSLEGGYTYEQYF. For the CDR3, the DNA is TGTGCCAGCAGCTTAGAAGGGGGCTATACCTACGAGCAGTACTTC.

V is TRBV11-2 and J is TRBJ2-5; D gene unclear. The CDR3 length is 14 residues. Germline-derived CDR1 and CDR2 are SGHAT and FQNNGV. Trimming took 3 bases from V and 5 from J, leaving 13 bases between them. DNA for the CDR3: TGTGCCAGCAGCTTTGGTCCAGGAAGGGAGACCCAGTACTTC. Translated: CASSFGPGRETQYF. Combining the CDR3 with reference TRBV11-2 and TRBJ2-5 gives the whole variable domain EAGVAQSPRYKIIEKRQSVAFWCNPISGHATLYWYQQILGQGPKLLIQFQNNGVVDDSQLPKDRFSAERLKGVDSTLKIQPAKLEDSAVYLCASSFGPGRETQYFGPGTRLLVL.

This clonotype has only a few counts. The CDR3 DNA reads as TGTGCCAGCAGTACCGACGACATCGGGAGGGCCTCCTACGAGCAGTACTTC. It encodes CASSTDDIGRASYEQYF. The chain is built from TRBV6-5 and TRBJ2-7; TRBD2 aligns across 8 bases. J was trimmed by 0 bases and V by 5 bases; bases with no gene match: 12. Germline CDR1 reads MNHEY; CDR2 reads SVGAGI. The CDR3 loop spans 17 amino acids.

This clonotype was counted between two and nine times. V gene TRBV15 combines with J gene TRBJ2-3; tentative D call: TRBD2 (5 bases). This CDR3 has 16 residues. V was trimmed by 9 bases and J by 1 base, leaving 20 bases between them. CDR1 is LNHNV, CDR2 YYDKDF, per germline (reference sequence). The CDR3 region is CATSPERGFGTDTQYF. The DNA for the CDR3 is TGTGCCACATCCCCTGAGAGAGGGTTCGGCACAGATACGCAGTATTTT. Together with reference TRBV15 and TRBJ2-3, the CDR3 gives the full variable domain: DAMVIQNPRYQVTQFGKPVTLSCSQTLNHNVMYWYQQKSSQAPKLLFHYYDKDFNNEADTPDNFQSRRPNTSFCFLDIRSPGLGDTAMYLCATSPERGFGTDTQYFGPGTRLTVL.

The V call is TRBV12-3 or TRBV12-4, the J call TRBJ2-1; TRBD1 aligns across 8 bases. V dropped 4 bases and J dropped 7; count of bases not matched to a gene: 12. This CDR3 is 16 amino acids long. CDR3 sequence: CASSSPRTGSINEQFF. DNA of the CDR3: TGTGCCAGCAGTTCCCCTAGGACAGGGAGCATAAATGAGCAGTTCTTC.

This clonotype was seen a few times. V is TRBV7-2 and J is TRBJ2-1; possibly TRBD1 for D (5 bases). CDR1 is SGHTA, CDR2 FQGNSA, per germline. V was trimmed by 2 bases and J by 6 bases, leaving 8 bases between them. CDR3 size: 13 residues. For the CDR3, the DNA is TGTGCCAGCAGCTTAAGGGGAAGCAATGAGCAGTTCTTC. Its translation: CASSLRGSNEQFF.

This clonotype has just a few counts. The CDR3 loop is CSARRGKDYGYTF. CDR3 in DNA: TGCAGTGCCCGGAGGGGAAAGGACTATGGCTACACCTTC. The genes are TRBV20-1 and TRBJ1-2; D might be TRBD1 (5 bases). Germline V gives CDR1 DFQATT, CDR2 SNEGSKA (reference sequence). The CDR3 is 13 residues long. With 6 bases removed from V and 3 bases from J, the gap between germline ends came to 14 bases.

The CDR3 region is CASSPAVEGQRSMNTEAFF. DNA for the CDR3: TGTGCCAGCAGCCCCGCGGTGGAGGGCCAGAGGTCCATGAACACTGAAGCTTTCTTT. The rearrangement uses TRBV12-3 or TRBV12-4 and TRBJ1-1; D remains ambiguous. This CDR3 is built from 19 residues. Trimming cost V 6 bases and J 0 bases, with 26 bases left between them.

The sample holds many counts of this clonotype. The J gene is TRBJ2-7, the V gene TRBV5-1, with 9 bases identical to TRBD1. The CDR3 runs 14 residues. Germline CDR1 SGHRS, CDR2 YFSETQ. V trimming: 3 bases; J trimming: 1 base; junction bases outside the gene matches: 2. CDR3 region: CASSWGQGSYEQYF. In nucleotides, the CDR3 is TGCGCCAGCAGCTGGGGACAGGGATCCTACGAGCAGTACTTC.